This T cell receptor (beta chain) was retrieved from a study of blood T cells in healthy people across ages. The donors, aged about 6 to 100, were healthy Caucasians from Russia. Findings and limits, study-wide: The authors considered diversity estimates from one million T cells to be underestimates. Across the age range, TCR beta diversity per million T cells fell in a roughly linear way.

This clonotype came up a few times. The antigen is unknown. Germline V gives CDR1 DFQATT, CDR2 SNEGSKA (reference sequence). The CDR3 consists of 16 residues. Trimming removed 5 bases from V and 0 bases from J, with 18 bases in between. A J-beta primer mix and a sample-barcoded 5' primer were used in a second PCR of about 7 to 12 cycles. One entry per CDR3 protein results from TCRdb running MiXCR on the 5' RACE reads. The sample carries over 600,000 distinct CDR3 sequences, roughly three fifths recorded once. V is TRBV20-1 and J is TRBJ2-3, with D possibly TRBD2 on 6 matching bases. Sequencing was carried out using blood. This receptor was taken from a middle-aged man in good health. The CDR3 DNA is TGCAGTGCTGGGGGGAGAACGGGAGCAAGCACAGATACGCAGTATTTT. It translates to CSAGGRTGASTDTQYF.